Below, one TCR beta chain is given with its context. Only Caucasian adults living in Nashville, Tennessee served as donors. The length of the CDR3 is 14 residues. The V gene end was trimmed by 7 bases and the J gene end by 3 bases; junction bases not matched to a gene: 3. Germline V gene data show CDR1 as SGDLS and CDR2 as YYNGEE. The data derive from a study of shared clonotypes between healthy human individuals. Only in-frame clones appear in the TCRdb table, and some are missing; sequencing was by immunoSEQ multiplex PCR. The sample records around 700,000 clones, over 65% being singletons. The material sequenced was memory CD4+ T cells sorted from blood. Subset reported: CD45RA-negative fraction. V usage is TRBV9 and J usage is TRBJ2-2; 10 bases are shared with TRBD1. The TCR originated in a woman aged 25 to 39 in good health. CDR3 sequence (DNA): TGTGCCAGCGCCGGGACAGGGGACACCGGGGAGCTGTTTTTT. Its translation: CASAGTGDTGELFF. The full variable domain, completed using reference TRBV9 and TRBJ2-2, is DSGVTQTPKHLITATGQRVTLRCSPRSGDLSVYWYQQSLDQGLQFLIQYYNGEERAKGNILERFSAQQFPDLHSELNLSSLELGDSALYFCASAGTGDTGELFFGEGSRLTVL.